These 27 T cell receptor beta chains came from one sample sequenced in a study of blood T cell repertoires in COVID-19. Clones were sequenced by immunoSEQ multiplex PCR, and TCRdb holds only the in-frame ones, with some missing. The top ten clones hold around 9.6% of a sample with about 66,000 clones, roughly 75% of them seen once. Sequenced input: peripheral blood. These receptors came from a human donor in a cohort sampled during active COVID-19.

This clone was counted once. The chain combines TRBV28 with TRBJ2-5, with TRBD2 matching over 10 bases. V gave up 5 bases and J gave up 3 bases; unmatched junction bases: 18. The germline gives CDR1 MDHEN, CDR2 SYDVKM. The CDR3 spans 19 residues. In DNA form, the CDR3 reads TGTGCCAGCAGTCGCTCGTGGACTAGCGGATTCAGATACGAAGAGACCCAGTACTTC. Protein sequence: CASSRSWTSGFRYEETQYF.

This rearrangement joins TRBV7-8 to TRBJ2-1; TRBD2 might be the D (6 bases). The length of the CDR3 is 12 residues. Trimming removed 5 bases at V and 10 bases at J, with 12 bases between. The germline V gene encodes CDR1 SGHVS and CDR2 FQNEAQ. The CDR3 coding sequence is TGTGCCAGCAGCCCCAGGAGGGGAGAGCAGTTCTTC. Protein sequence: CASSPRRGEQFF.

J is TRBJ2-7 and V is TRBV4-3; 10 bases fit TRBD2. CDR3 length equals 18 residues. J gave up 6 bases and V 1 base, and 15 bases lay outside the gene matches. The germline gives CDR1 LGHNA, CDR2 YSLEER. CDR3 sequence (DNA): TGCGCCAGCAGCCAAGGAATAGCGGGAGGCGTAGAACCTAGCGAGCAGTACTTC. Translating it yields CASSQGIAGGVEPSEQYF.

The rearrangement links TRBV2 to TRBJ1-1; 10 nucleotides align to TRBD1. CDR1 and CDR2 from the germline V gene are SNHLY and FYNNEI. Trimming cost V 10 bases and J 2 bases; bases outside gene matches: 7. The CDR3 has 14 residues. The CDR3 loop reads CAILTGGENTEAFF. The CDR3 coding sequence is TGTGCCATCTTGACAGGGGGCGAAAACACTGAAGCTTTCTTT.

The rearrangement uses TRBV2 and TRBJ1-5; TRBD1 agrees at 9 bases. Germline loops: CDR1 SNHLY, CDR2 FYNNEI. This CDR3 is 14 amino acids long. V was pared by 5 bases and J by 7 bases, with 6 bases of the junction left unmatched. The CDR3: CASSSGTGWQPQHF. As DNA, the CDR3 is TGTGCCAGCAGTTCCGGGACAGGGTGGCAGCCCCAGCATTTT. The whole variable domain, filled in from reference TRBV2 and TRBJ1-5, reads EPEVTQTPSHQVTQMGQEVILRCVPISNHLYFYWYRQILGQKVEFLVSFYNNEISEKSEIFDDQFSVERPDGSNFTLKIRSTKLEDSAMYFCASSSGTGWQPQHFGDGTRLSIL.

This chain links TRBV12-3 or TRBV12-4 with TRBJ1-6; D uncertain. The CDR3 contains 13 residues. Trimming left V 6 bases short and J 9 bases short, with 12 bases between. CDR3 DNA sequence: TGTGCCAGCAGCCTTAAGGAGCTTTCACCCCTCCACTTT. It codes for CASSLKELSPLHF.

The chain combines TRBV27 with TRBJ2-1, with TRBD2 matching 7 bases. The germline CDR1 and CDR2 sequences are MNHEY and SMNVEV (reference sequence). J lost 4 bases, V lost 1 base, and 7 bases had no gene match. The CDR3 is made up of 16 amino acids. The CDR3 DNA reads as TGTGCCAGCAGTTTATTTGGGAGGGGCCTGTACAATGAGCAGTTCTTC. Translated, it gives CASSLFGRGLYNEQFF.

This chain links TRBV14 with TRBJ2-5, with a possible D match to TRBD1 (5 bases). Trimming cost V 2 bases and J 5 bases, with 18 bases left between them. The CDR3 runs 16 residues. CDR1 is SGHDN, CDR2 FVKESK, per germline. Here the CDR3 DNA reads TGTGCCAGCAGCCAACTTGGGGTCCTAGGGGCCGAGACCCAGTACTTC. The encoded protein is CASSQLGVLGAETQYF.

The DNA of the CDR3 is TGTGCCACCAGTGATGCCCGCGCCTACGAGCAGTACTTC. This gives the protein CATSDARAYEQYF. The chain carries TRBV24-1 and TRBJ2-7; D not resolved. This CDR3 spans 13 amino acids. Germline values: CDR1 KGHDR, CDR2 SFDVKD. V gave up 3 bases and J gave up 2 bases, with 7 bases separating them.

V gene TRBV30 combines with J gene TRBJ2-6, with 7 bases that match TRBD2. Germline V gene lookup returns CDR1 GTSNPN and CDR2 SVGIG (reference sequence). J gave up 3 bases and V 0 bases, and 2 bases lay outside the gene matches. The CDR3 runs 15 residues. The CDR3 coding sequence is TGTGCCTGGAGTGTGGGAGGGCGTGGGGCCAACGTCCTGACTTTC. Protein product: CAWSVGGRGANVLTF. The whole variable domain, remainder taken from reference TRBV30 and TRBJ2-6, is SQTIHQWPATLVQPVGSPLSLECTVEGTSNPNLYWYRQAAGRGLQLLFYSVGIGQISSEVPQNLSASRPQDRQFILSSKKLLLSDSGFYLCAWSVGGRGANVLTFGAGSRLTVL.

The V and J genes are TRBV28 and TRBJ2-7; D remains ambiguous. CDR1 is MDHEN, CDR2 SYDVKM, per germline. The ends were cut back, 4 bases at V and 2 bases at J, with 12 bases in the middle. This CDR3 has 14 amino acids. The CDR3 region has the DNA TGTGCCAGCAGTTCTATACAGCCGACCTACGAGCAGTACTTC. Protein sequence: CASSSIQPTYEQYF.

The chain has TRBV15 and TRBJ1-2, with D tentatively TRBD1 (6 bases). Germline CDR1 LNHNV, CDR2 YYDKDF (reference sequence). The CDR3 runs 15 residues. V was cut by 3 bases and J by 0 bases, with 11 bases left in between. This CDR3 is CATSRGGGPNYGYTF. The CDR3 DNA reads as TGTGCCACCAGCAGGGGAGGGGGACCTAACTATGGCTACACCTTC.

In nucleotides, the CDR3 is TGTGCCAGCAGCAGGCAGGCCTACAATGAGCAGTTCTTC. The encoded protein is CASSRQAYNEQFF. The chain joins TRBV6-4 to TRBJ2-1; unclear D gene. CDR1 is MRHNA, CDR2 SNTAGT, per germline. The CDR3 extends over 13 amino acids. V dropped 6 bases and J dropped 2 bases, with 8 bases sitting between them.

The chain recombines TRBV2 with TRBJ1-2; D ambiguous. The CDR3 spans 13 residues. Germline CDR1 SNHLY, CDR2 FYNNEI. Trimming took 7 bases from V and 2 from J, leaving 11 bases between them. CDR3 nucleotides: TGTGCCAGCAAGCTCCAAGCAAACTATGGCTACACCTTC. Protein product: CASKLQANYGYTF.

This chain connects TRBV7-2 to TRBJ2-1, with TRBD2 matching 7 bases. J lost 7 bases, V lost 3 bases, and 6 bases had no gene match. The CDR3 totals 14 residues. Looked up from germline, CDR1 is SGHTA and CDR2 is FQGNSA. The CDR3 coding sequence is TGTGCCAGCAGCTTGGGCGGGAGCCAGAATGAGCAGTTCTTC. This gives the protein CASSLGGSQNEQFF.

The CDR3 reads CASSLGGLQQFF. CDR3 in DNA: TGTGCCAGCAGCTTAGGGGGACTCCAGCAGTTCTTC. The J gene is TRBJ2-1, the V gene TRBV11-1; possible D gene TRBD2, 6 bases. The ends were cut back, 1 base at V and 11 bases at J, with 9 bases in the middle. The CDR3 extends over 12 amino acids. Germline CDR1 reads SGHAT; CDR2 reads FQDESV (reference sequence).

The V gene is TRBV4-1, the J gene TRBJ1-5; TRBD1 matches at 7 bases. Per germline, CDR1 MGHRA and CDR2 YSYEKL. This CDR3 contains 15 residues. Trimming at V came to 0 bases and at J to 7 bases, leaving 6 bases not matched to a gene. The CDR3 here is CASSQEVTGEQPQHF. CDR3 DNA sequence: TGCGCCAGCAGCCAAGAAGTAACAGGGGAACAGCCCCAGCATTTT.

This chain links TRBV23-1 with TRBJ2-7; 9 nucleotides line up with TRBD1. TRBV23-1 counts as an open reading frame of uncertain function. V dropped 7 bases and J dropped 1; count of bases not matched to a gene: 14. This CDR3 comprises 17 residues. CDR3 coding DNA: TGCGCCAGCACCTCTCTAATCCGGGACAGGGTATCCTACGAGCAGTACTTC. This sequence encodes CASTSLIRDRVSYEQYF.

The chain carries TRBV5-1 and TRBJ2-7; 9 bases fit TRBD1. Germline V gene lookup returns CDR1 SGHRS and CDR2 YFSETQ. Trimming at V came to 1 base and at J to 4 bases, leaving 6 bases not matched to a gene. This CDR3 contains 15 residues. The CDR3 DNA is TGCGCCAGCAGCTTGCCGGGACAGGGTCTTTACGAGCAGTACTTC. Its translation is CASSLPGQGLYEQYF.

This clone was seen a handful of times. The junction shows a germline mismatch at one end, possibly a read error. The chain joins TRBV7-7 to TRBJ2-2; 10 bases are shared with TRBD2. The CDR3 extends over 15 amino acids. The V gene's germline CDR1 is SSHAT and CDR2 FNYEAQ (reference sequence). The CDR3 nucleotides are TGTGCTAGCAGCCCTCGGACTAGCGGCACCGGGGAGCTGTTTTTT. Amino acid sequence: CASSPRTSGTGELFF.

The chain recombines TRBV7-2 with TRBJ2-1; D might be TRBD2 (6 bases). The CDR3 has 15 residues. The V gene's germline CDR1 is SGHTA and CDR2 FQGNSA. The ends were cut back, 1 base at V and 8 bases at J, with 15 bases in the middle. The CDR3 sequence: CASSLVGTLPHEQFF. The DNA of the CDR3 is TGTGCCAGCAGCTTAGTGGGGACTCTACCCCATGAGCAGTTCTTC.

This chain joins TRBV6-5 and TRBJ1-1, with D tentatively TRBD1 (5 bases). CDR3 size: 13 residues. CDR1 and CDR2 (germline): MNHEY, SVGAGI. V gave up 6 bases and J gave up 4 bases, with 12 bases separating them. CDR3 in DNA: TGTGCCAGCAGACTTCAGGGTTTCACTGAAGCTTTCTTT. Translation: CASRLQGFTEAFF.

This clone appeared a single time. This chain uses TRBV7-8 with TRBJ2-1; 9 bases align to TRBD2. Losses at the gene ends were 5 bases for V and 8 bases for J; bases not matched to a gene: 10. The CDR3 has 15 amino acids. Germline V lookup: CDR1 SGHVS, CDR2 FQNEAQ. The CDR3 loop reads CASSVTSGPGDEQFF. The CDR3 bases are TGTGCCAGCAGCGTAACTAGCGGGCCGGGCGATGAGCAGTTCTTC.

A single count supports this clone. The CDR3 here is CASSLRTSGYEQYF. CDR3 bases: TGTGCCAGCAGTTTAAGGACTAGCGGTTACGAGCAGTACTTC. The chain is built from TRBV28 and TRBJ2-7, with 10 bases lining up with TRBD2. The CDR3 covers 14 residues. Germline CDR1 MDHEN, CDR2 SYDVKM. After removal of 2 bases from V and 4 bases from J, the junction contained 2 bases not matched to a gene.

DNA of the CDR3: TGCGCCAGCAGCCAAGAAAGGGGGGGGGAGCTGTTTTTT. It encodes CASSQERGGELFF. This chain joins TRBV4-3 and TRBJ2-2; D is possibly TRBD1 (6 bases). The CDR3 contains 13 residues. V was cut by 0 bases and J by 8 bases, with 7 bases left in between. CDR1 LGHNA and CDR2 YSLEER come from the germline V gene.

V usage is TRBV5-4 and J usage is TRBJ2-3, with TRBD1 identical over 7 bases. The germline V gene has CDR1 SGHNT and CDR2 YYREEE (reference sequence). CDR3 length equals 14 residues. Trimming cost V 4 bases and J 3 bases; bases outside gene matches: 5. CDR3 nucleotide sequence: TGTGCCAGCAGCCCTGGGACAGTAACAGATACGCAGTATTTT. It is translated as CASSPGTVTDTQYF.

This clone was recorded only once. J is TRBJ2-2 and V is TRBV14; TRBD1 matches 7 bases. V was clipped by 6 bases and J by 7 bases; unmatched bases: 2. Germline V gene sequence: CDR1 SGHDN, CDR2 FVKESK. This CDR3 has 12 amino acids. DNA for the CDR3: TGTGCCAGCAGGACAGGGCACGGGGAGCTGTTTTTT. Protein: CASRTGHGELFF.